Below, 7 T cell receptor beta chains from the same sample are listed, as sequenced in a study of T-cell memory formation after mild COVID-19. TCRdb ran MiXCR on the 5' RACE reads and lists one entry per CDR3 protein. Here the sample spans around 370,000 distinct CDR3 sequences, about 21% being singletons. Sequencing was carried out using PBMCs or a T cell subset sorted from them (not recorded which). All receptors come from an adult woman who had mild COVID-19 (a few samples of this study predate the infection). Cell type and time point are not known.

The chain has TRBV29-1 and TRBJ1-2, with TRBD1 as a possible D gene (5 bases). CDR3 length: 18 amino acids. The V and J ends lost 4 bases and 0 bases respectively, with 24 bases between them. The germline V gene encodes CDR1 SQVTM and CDR2 ANQGSEA. CDR3: CSVVGDFTIGGANYGYTF. In nucleotides, the CDR3 is TGCAGCGTTGTAGGGGACTTTACCATTGGGGGAGCTAACTATGGCTACACCTTC. The whole variable domain, filled in from reference TRBV29-1 and TRBJ1-2, reads SAVISQKPSRDICQRGTSLTIQCQVDSQVTMMFWYRQQPGQSLTLIATANQGSEATYESGFVIDKFPISRPNLTFSTLTVSNMSPEDSSIYLCSVVGDFTIGGANYGYTFGSGTRLTVV.

Note on this clonotype: A read error may produce the germline difference seen at one junction end. The rearrangement joins TRBV3-1 to TRBJ2-7, with D tentatively TRBD2 (5 bases). The CDR3 extends over 13 amino acids. In germline, CDR1 is LGHDT, CDR2 YNNKEL (reference sequence). The CDR3 DNA follows: TGCGCCAGCAGCCAAGGGAGTTCCTACGAGCAGTACTTC. Translated, it gives CASSQGSSYEQYF.

The gene calls are TRBV7-6 and TRBJ2-5; unclear D gene. The germline V and J ends were trimmed by 0 bases and 1 base, with 12 bases remaining between them. CDR1 is SGHVS, CDR2 FNYEAQ, per germline. The CDR3 totals 16 residues. CDR3 coding DNA: TGTGCCAGCAGCTTAGCGCTTGCGGCTATCCAAGAGACCCAGTACTTC. Residues: CASSLALAAIQETQYF.

In DNA form, the CDR3 reads TGCGCCAGCAGCCCCGCAGGGTCGAGGGAGGAGACCCAGTACTTC. Translating it yields CASSPAGSREETQYF. The chain combines TRBV4-1 with TRBJ2-5; D is possibly TRBD1 or TRBD2 (5 bases each). This CDR3 has 15 residues. Germline V lookup: CDR1 MGHRA, CDR2 YSYEKL. Trimming stripped 4 bases from V and 5 bases from J, with 17 bases between.

This clonotype was recorded only once. The V gene is TRBV9, the J gene TRBJ1-3; 8 bases match TRBD1. The CDR3 consists of 15 residues. Trimming removed 0 bases from V and 4 bases from J; junction bases left unmatched: 3. Germline V gene sequence: CDR1 SGDLS, CDR2 YYNGEE. This chain's CDR3 is CASSVDPGGGNTIYF. The DNA of the CDR3 is TGTGCCAGCAGCGTAGATCCAGGGGGCGGAAACACCATATATTTT.

This chain links TRBV20-1 with TRBJ2-4, with D maybe TRBD2 (5 bases). Per the germline V gene, CDR1 is DFQATT and CDR2 is SNEGSKA (reference sequence). This CDR3 region has 13 residues. V gave up 4 bases and J gave up 13 bases, with 20 bases separating them. CDR3 nucleotides: TGCAGTGCTATCCTCAAACCTGCGGGCCCACAGTACTTC. The encoded protein is CSAILKPAGPQYF.

This clonotype has a handful of counts. CDR3 bases: TGTGCCAGCAGCCCCCGTGGAGGGGATCTTACTGAAGCTTTCTTT. Its protein is CASSPRGGDLTEAFF. This chain links TRBV7-9 with TRBJ1-1; possibly TRBD1 for D (5 bases). Trimming cost V 5 bases and J 5 bases, with 18 bases left between them. Germline assignment: CDR1 SEHNR and CDR2 FQNEAQ (reference sequence). The CDR3 covers 15 residues.